One sample yielded the 2 T cell receptor beta chains listed below, sequenced in a study of graft-versus-host responses after intestinal transplantation (dated by TCRdb to 2020 to 2023). Which antigens these TCRs recognize remains unknown. The method behind the library was the immunoSEQ multiplex PCR assay. Sourced from immuneACCESS, this table was stored by TCRdb with only in-frame sequences that have V and J called. A share of the clones is absent; for the studies checked, an unresolved V gene accounts for under half, and the remainder has no known explanation. The sample table lists approximately 89,000 clones, 85% to 95% of them with a count of one. The ten largest clones represent about 1% of the sample. The sample's time point label, in plain terms: cells obtained before transplantation from donor or recipient. The sample here was unstimulated CD8+ T cells sorted from spleen or lymph node cells, taken before transplant. Receptors were obtained from a human donor who was the organ donor for an intestinal transplant.

V usage is TRBV5-1 and J usage is TRBJ1-2; 7 bases are a match to TRBD1. This CDR3 is 14 amino acids long. CDR1 is SGHRS, CDR2 YFSETQ, per germline. V lost 2 bases to trimming and J lost 6 bases; unmatched junction nucleotides: 7. The CDR3 sequence: CASSFSGGVNGYTF. CDR3 coding DNA: TGCGCCAGCAGCTTTTCAGGGGGAGTAAATGGCTACACCTTC.

Points on this clone: Germline and junction disagree at one end, which may indicate a read error. V is TRBV7-2 and J is TRBJ2-7; 8 bases agree with TRBD1. CDR3 size: 15 residues. CDR1 is SGHTA, CDR2 FQGNSA, per germline. The CDR3 protein is CASSLAGTGVYEQYF. CDR3 nucleotide sequence: TGTGCCAGCAGCCTAGCCGGGACAGGCGTCTACGAGCAGTACTTC.